This T cell receptor beta chain was sequenced during a study of OX40 agonist ivuxolimab in advanced cancers. Study overall: Six ivuxolimab dose levels, 0.01 to 10 mg/kg, were given intravenously every 2 weeks.

Clones were sequenced by immunoSEQ multiplex PCR, and TCRdb holds only the in-frame ones, with some missing. In the table there are around 38,000 clones, about 92% of which are singletons. Germline loops: CDR1 MNHNS, CDR2 SASEGT. The CDR3 totals 11 residues. V was trimmed by 5 bases and J by 10 bases, leaving 11 bases between them. At baseline, cycle 4 day 1, and cycle 7 day 1, blood was sampled. Study results and caveats: On average, a greater number of expanded clones characterised CD8+ T cells relative to CD4+.

As concerns this clone: Its antigen is unknown.

Here the sequenced sample was CD4+ or CD8+ T cells sorted from blood, taken in a trial of the OX40 agonist ivuxolimab. The chain employs TRBV6-1 and TRBJ1-2; unclear D gene. The source of this sequence is an adult with an advanced solid tumor such as melanoma, head and neck, liver or kidney cancer. CDR3 DNA sequence: TGTGCCAGCAGTTTCTCGGGTCACTACACCTTC. Translated, it gives CASSFSGHYTF.